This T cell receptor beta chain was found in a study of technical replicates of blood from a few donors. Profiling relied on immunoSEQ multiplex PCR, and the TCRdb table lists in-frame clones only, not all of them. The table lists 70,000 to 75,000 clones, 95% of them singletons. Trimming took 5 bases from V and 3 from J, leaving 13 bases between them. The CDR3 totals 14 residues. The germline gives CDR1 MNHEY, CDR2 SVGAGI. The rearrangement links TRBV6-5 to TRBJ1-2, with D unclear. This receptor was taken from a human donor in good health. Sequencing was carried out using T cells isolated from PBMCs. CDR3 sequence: CASSDPSGYYGYTF. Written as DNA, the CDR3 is TGTGCCAGCAGTGACCCTTCGGGGTACTATGGCTACACCTTC.